Listed below are T cell receptor beta chains from one sample, sequenced in a study of cytotoxic CD8 clonotypes in ibrutinib-treated CLL. Sequencing was performed with immunoSEQ multiplex PCR; in TCRdb, only in-frame clones are kept and a portion is missing. Of a few hundred thousand clones detected, over 55% appear once; the ten largest clones hold 6% to 6.5%. This specimen consisted of PBMCs, obtained after 36 months of ibrutinib treatment. These receptors originate from a human donor with chronic lymphocytic leukemia. CDR3s include the opening cysteine and the closing phenylalanine or tryptophan. A D gene is named only where the DNA matches it firmly. A clone size is listed for some rows: how often the clone was seen (once, few, many), or a class if it is expanded.

abundance	d_gene	v_gene	j_gene	len	CDR3nt	CDR3aa
-	TRBD2	TRBV6-5	TRBJ2-3	15	TGTGCCAGCAGGCCCGGACTAGTTTTCACAGATACGCAGTATTTT	CASRPGLVFTDTQYF
-	-	TRBV23-1	TRBJ1-4	16	TGCGCCAGCAGTCGTATAGGACAGACAACTAATGAAAAACTGTTTTTT	CASSRIGQTTNEKLFF
-	TRBD1	TRBV28	TRBJ2-4	14	TGTGCCAGCAGTCGGGACCCAGGGGGAAACATTCAGTACTTC	CASSRDPGGNIQYF
once	-	TRBV29-1	TRBJ2-5	13	TGCAGCGTTGCCCGACAGAACCAAGAGACCCAGTACTTC	CSVARQNQETQYF
-	TRBD1	TRBV5-1	TRBJ1-2	15	TGCGCCAGCAGCTTGGATCCAGGGGGAGGCTATGGCTACACCTTC	CASSLDPGGGYGYTF
-	-	TRBV6-5	TRBJ2-5	14	TGTGCCAGCAGTCCACAGGGTTTACAAGAGACCCAGTACTTC	CASSPQGLQETQYF
-	-	TRBV29-1	TRBJ1-2	12	TGCAGCGTTGGGCCCGGAGGCTATGGCTACACCTTC	CSVGPGGYGYTF
-	-	TRBV5-5	TRBJ2-3	14	TGTGCCAGCAGGGGGCTTCCGAACACAGATACGCAGTATTTT	CASRGLPNTDTQYF
-	TRBD1	TRBV4-1	TRBJ1-5	14	TGCGCCAGCAGCCGTACAGGGGGCGGTCAGCCCCAGCATTTT	CASSRTGGGQPQHF
-	TRBD2	TRBV4-1	TRBJ2-7	16	TGCGCCAGCAGCCAAGATTGGGGGAGACTAGCCCACGAGCAGTACTTC	CASSQDWGRLAHEQYF
-	TRBD1	TRBV29-1	TRBJ1-3	14	TGCAGCGTTGAGCAGGGGGTCTCTGGAAACACCATATATTTT	CSVEQGVSGNTIYF
-	TRBD2	TRBV7-2	TRBJ2-3	15	TGTGCCAGCAGCTTAAACGGGAGGGCGGCAGATACGCAGTATTTT	CASSLNGRAADTQYF
-	-	TRBV4-1	TRBJ2-2	16	TGCGCCAGCAGCCAGCCGGGAATCGGTCTTTCCGGGGAGCTGTTTTTT	CASSQPGIGLSGELFF
-	TRBD2	TRBV4-1	TRBJ2-3	15	TGCGCCAGCAGCCACCTTAGCGGGAACCCAGATACGCAGTATTTT	CASSHLSGNPDTQYF
-	-	TRBV9	TRBJ2-2	14	TGTGCCAGCAGCGTAGCTCCGGACACCGGGGAGCTGTTTTTT	CASSVAPDTGELFF
once	-	TRBV5-1	TRBJ2-7	15	TGCGCCAGCAGCTTGGTACGGACGAGCTCCTACGAGCAGTACTTC	CASSLVRTSSYEQYF
-	-	TRBV28	TRBJ1-1	13	TGTGCCAGCAGTTCACAAATGAACACTGAAGCTTTCTTT	CASSSQMNTEAFF
-	TRBD1	TRBV6-1	TRBJ1-1	13	TGTGCCCTTCGACAGGGAGGGAACACTGAAGCTTTCTTT	CALRQGGNTEAFF
once	-	TRBV5-4	TRBJ2-7	17	TGTGCCAGCAGCTTGGTAGGTGCGGCGGGACAGTCCTACGAGCAGTACTTC	CASSLVGAAGQSYEQYF
-	TRBD2	TRBV29-1	TRBJ2-5	18	TGCAGCGTTGATCGCGTGCAAGCGGGAGGGGGAATACAAGAGACCCAGTACTTC	CSVDRVQAGGGIQETQYF
-	TRBD1	TRBV6-6	TRBJ2-7	14	TGTGCCAGCAGGGCGGACAGGGGAATGGGCGAGCAGTACTTC	CASRADRGMGEQYF
-	-	TRBV7-9	TRBJ1-2	17	TGTGCCAGCAGAAGGAAAGTCGGGGCAGGGTACGGCTATGGCTACACCTTC	CASRRKVGAGYGYGYTF
-	-	TRBV18	TRBJ2-2	14	TGTGCCAGCTCACTACAGAGGAGGACCGGGGAGCTGTTTTTT	CASSLQRRTGELFF
-	-	TRBV11-1	TRBJ2-7	14	TGTGCCAGCAGCTTAGGTGTCAGATCCTACGAGCAGTACTTC	CASSLGVRSYEQYF
few	TRBD1	TRBV19	TRBJ1-5	13	TGTGCCAGTAGTGACAGGGGGGTTCAGCCCCAGCATTTT	CASSDRGVQPQHF
-	-	TRBV6-6	TRBJ1-5	14	TGTGCCAGCAGTTACTCGGCGGGAAATCAGCCCCAGCATTTT	CASSYSAGNQPQHF
-	-	TRBV12-5	TRBJ1-5	15	TGTGCTAGTGGTTTGGTAGGAGGGCCTAATCAGCCCCAGCATTTT	CASGLVGGPNQPQHF
-	-	TRBV10-2	TRBJ2-7	17	TGCGCCAGCAGTGAGTTTGTCGTCACTAGCAGCCCCTACGAGCAGTACTTC	CASSEFVVTSSPYEQYF
-	-	TRBV18	TRBJ2-7	11	TGTGCCAGCGCAGCTTCCCACGAGCAGTACTTC	CASAASHEQYF
-	TRBD1	TRBV5-6	TRBJ2-7	13	TGTGCCAGCAGCACCGGGACAGTATGGGAGCAGTACTTC	CASSTGTVWEQYF
once	-	TRBV5-1	TRBJ2-1	13	TGCGCCAGCAGCTGGGGTCTGGTGGGTGAGCAGTTCTTC	CASSWGLVGEQFF
-	TRBD1	TRBV29-1	TRBJ2-7	15	TGCAGCGTTGATCCCGGGACAGGGGTAGGATACGAGCAGTACTTC	CSVDPGTGVGYEQYF
-	-	TRBV6-5	TRBJ2-3	15	TGTGCCAGCAGGACAGGTTTGGGCCGCACAGATACGCAGTATTTT	CASRTGLGRTDTQYF
-	-	TRBV5-1	TRBJ2-7	16	TGCGCCAGCAGCCCCAAACCGCAGGGTACGGGCTACGAGCAGTACTTC	CASSPKPQGTGYEQYF
few	TRBD2	TRBV28	TRBJ2-7	15	TGTGCCAGCAGTTTCGCTAGCGGGCTCTCCTACGAGCAGTACTTC	CASSFASGLSYEQYF
few	TRBD2	TRBV2	TRBJ2-5	14	TGTGCCAGCAGGGAGACTAGCGGCCAAGAGACCCAGTACTTC	CASRETSGQETQYF
-	-	TRBV19	TRBJ1-5	13	TGTGCCAGTAGTATCGATCCACTCCAGCCCCAGCATTTT	CASSIDPLQPQHF
-	-	TRBV9	TRBJ2-7	13	TGTGCCAGCAGCGCAGGACCGGTCTACGAGCAGTACTTC	CASSAGPVYEQYF
-	-	TRBV14	TRBJ1-3	16	TGTGCCAGCAGCCCGTGGGCCATCAGCTCTGGAAACACCATATATTTT	CASSPWAISSGNTIYF
-	-	TRBV7-8	TRBJ2-7	12	TGTGCCAGCAGCCCTCCTGGATTAAAGCAGTACTTC	CASSPPGLKQYF
few	-	TRBV19	TRBJ1-5	15	TGTGCCAGTAGTTTGGGGACGGCATCCGGAGTGCCCCAGCATTTT	CASSLGTASGVPQHF